This T cell receptor (beta chain) was identified in a study of blood T cell repertoires in COVID-19. Study overall: The United States, Italy and Spain supplied acute and convalescent COVID-19 samples. Sources were T cells, B-cell-depleted T cells, or PBMCs; the material itself was cDNA or gDNA.

Under the authors' procedure: Reference gene primer amplification gave estimated nucleated cell counts. Only in-frame clones appear in the TCRdb table, and some are missing; sequencing was by immunoSEQ multiplex PCR. V and J calls and clone size are those listed in that table; D and trimming were worked out from the DNA. This table has around 100,000 clones, about 89% appearing once. This clone was seen only once. The trim removed 1 base at V and 6 bases at J, leaving 2 bases unmatched. CDR1 is LGHNT and CDR2 is FRNRAP in the germline V gene. The CDR3 consists of 13 residues. Sequenced: peripheral blood. This chain joins TRBV12-5 and TRBJ2-7, with TRBD1 matching over 8 bases. This clonotype was sampled from a human donor in a cohort sampled during active COVID-19. The CDR3 sequence: CASGLGTGGEQYF. CDR3 DNA sequence: TGTGCTAGTGGTTTGGGAACAGGGGGCGAGCAGTACTTC.